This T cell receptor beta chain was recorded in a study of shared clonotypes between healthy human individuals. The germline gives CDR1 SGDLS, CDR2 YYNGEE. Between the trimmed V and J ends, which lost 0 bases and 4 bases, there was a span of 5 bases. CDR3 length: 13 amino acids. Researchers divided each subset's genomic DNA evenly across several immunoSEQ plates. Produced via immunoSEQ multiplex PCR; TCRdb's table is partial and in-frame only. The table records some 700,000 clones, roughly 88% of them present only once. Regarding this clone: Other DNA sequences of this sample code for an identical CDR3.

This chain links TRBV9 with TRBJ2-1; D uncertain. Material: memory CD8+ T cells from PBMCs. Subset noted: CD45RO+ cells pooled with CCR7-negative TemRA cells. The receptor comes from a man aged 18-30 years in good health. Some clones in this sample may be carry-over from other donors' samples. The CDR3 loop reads CASSVGVYNEQFF. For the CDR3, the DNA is TGTGCCAGCAGCGTAGGAGTATACAATGAGCAGTTCTTC.